The 8 T cell receptor beta chains below were found in one sample sequenced in a study of beta chain features in type 1 diabetes. The entirety of the isolated RNA underwent reverse transcription, so expressed TCRB transcripts were sequenced. Method: immunoSEQ multiplex PCR; TCRdb's copy keeps in-frame clones and lacks some. The sample records 200,000 to 300,000 clones, 27% being singletons. Sequenced input: central memory CD4+ T cells from blood. The source is a man aged 25 to 40 in good health.

The genes are TRBV7-2 and TRBJ1-3; 8 nucleotides match TRBD1. Trimming removed 1 base from V and 4 bases from J; junction bases left unmatched: 6. The CDR3 has 16 amino acids. Looked up from germline, CDR1 is SGHTA and CDR2 is FQGNSA. DNA of the CDR3: TGTGCCAGCAGCTTAGTGGCCCAGGGGGCCGGAAACACCATATATTTT. Translating it yields CASSLVAQGAGNTIYF.

This clone was seen only a few times. The chain employs TRBV5-1 and TRBJ2-2, with D possibly being TRBD1 or TRBD2 (5 bases each). This CDR3 is built from 15 residues. CDR1 and CDR2 (germline): SGHRS, YFSETQ. Trimming cost V 3 bases and J 1 base, with 10 bases left between them. CDR3 loop: CASSYGTGNTGELFF. The DNA for the CDR3 is TGCGCCAGCAGCTACGGGACCGGGAACACCGGGGAGCTGTTTTTT.

This clone has more than one count but fewer than ten. The chain has TRBV29-1 and TRBJ1-1; 7 bases fit TRBD1. Germline V gene sequence: CDR1 SQVTM, CDR2 ANQGSEA. Unmatched junction bases numbered 4, after V lost 4 bases and J lost 5 bases. There are 12 residues in the CDR3. The DNA of the CDR3 is TGCAGCGTTGCGGGACAGTCAACTGAAGCTTTCTTT. Encoded protein: CSVAGQSTEAFF.

The table lists this clone with a few counts. The rearrangement joins TRBV29-1 to TRBJ1-5; no reliable D call. Trimming took 4 bases from V and 1 from J, leaving 8 bases between them. The CDR3 is 13 amino acids. From germline, CDR1 is SQVTM and CDR2 ANQGSEA. CDR3 DNA: TGCAGCGTTGGGGAGGAAAGCAATCAGCCCCAGCATTTT. This gives the protein CSVGEESNQPQHF.

The chain has TRBV5-4 and TRBJ2-7; a weak D match, TRBD2 (5 bases). CDR1 SGHNT and CDR2 YYREEE come from the germline V gene (reference sequence). CDR3 size: 15 residues. V gave up 0 bases and J gave up 2 bases, with 12 bases separating them. Here the CDR3 DNA reads TGTGCCAGCAGCTTGGAATTAGCGACAACCTACGAGCAGTACTTC. It encodes CASSLELATTYEQYF.

The sample holds a few counts of this clone. V usage is TRBV15 and J usage is TRBJ2-2; 7 bases align to TRBD2. V dropped 4 bases and J dropped 2; count of bases not matched to a gene: 1. CDR3 size: 14 residues. The germline V gene has CDR1 LNHNV and CDR2 YYDKDF (reference sequence). The DNA of the CDR3 is TGTGCCACCAGCACTAGCGGAAACACCGGGGAGCTGTTTTTT. Translation: CATSTSGNTGELFF.

This chain uses TRBV4-2 with TRBJ2-5, with D tentatively TRBD1 or TRBD2 (5 bases each). Germline values: CDR1 LGHNA, CDR2 YNFKEQ. The CDR3 has 15 amino acids. Trimming shortened V by 0 bases and J by 4 bases, and 12 bases separated the two germline ends. CDR3: CASSQDPAGRETQYF. In DNA, the CDR3 is TGTGCCAGCAGCCAAGATCCGGCAGGGAGAGAGACCCAGTACTTC.

The V gene is TRBV18, the J gene TRBJ2-2, with 14 bases fitting TRBD2. Germline lookup yields CDR1 KGHSH and CDR2 LQKENI. With V trimmed by 2 bases and J by 7 bases, 3 bases remained unmatched. The CDR3 extends over 16 amino acids. The CDR3 DNA follows: TGTGCCAGCTCACCAGGACTAGCGGGAGGCGGCGGGGAGCTGTTTTTT. Translating gives CASSPGLAGGGGELFF.